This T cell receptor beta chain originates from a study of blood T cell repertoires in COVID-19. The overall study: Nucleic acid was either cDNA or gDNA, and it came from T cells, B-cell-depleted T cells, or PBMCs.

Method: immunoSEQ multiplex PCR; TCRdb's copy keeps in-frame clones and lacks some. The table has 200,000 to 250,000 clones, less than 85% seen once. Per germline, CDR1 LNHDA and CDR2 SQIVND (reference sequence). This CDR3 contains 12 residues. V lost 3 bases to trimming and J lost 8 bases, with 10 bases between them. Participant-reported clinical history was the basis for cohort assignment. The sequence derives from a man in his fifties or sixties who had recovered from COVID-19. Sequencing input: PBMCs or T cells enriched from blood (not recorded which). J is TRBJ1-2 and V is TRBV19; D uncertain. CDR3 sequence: CASSIDPEGYTF. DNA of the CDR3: TGTGCCAGTAGTATCGACCCGGAGGGCTACACCTTC.